This T cell receptor (beta chain) originates from a study of radiation and T cells in renal cell carcinoma. Sequenced by immunoSEQ multiplex PCR; TCRdb stores in-frame clones only, minus some. The repertoire has around 180,000 clones, about 85% of them found once; the top ten carry about 11%. The time point is: blood 4 weeks post-SBRT, at nephrectomy. Treatment defined: 15 Gy SBRT to primary tumor, nephrectomy 4 weeks later. Germline V lookup: CDR1 MNHEY, CDR2 SVGAGI. This CDR3 is 16 amino acids long. After removal of 4 bases from V and 1 base from J, the junction contained 8 bases not matched to a gene.

This sequence joins TRBV6-5 and TRBJ1-1, with TRBD1 matching over 8 bases. The receptor was derived from a woman aged 50 to 65 with renal cell carcinoma. Material: blood, obtained from a patient whose treatment included radiotherapy and nephrectomy. CDR3 DNA sequence: TGTGCCAGCAGTTTCCTTCCGGGGACAGGGAACACTGAAGCTTTCTTT. Amino acid sequence: CASSFLPGTGNTEAFF.